These 29 T cell receptor beta chains were all obtained from the same sample, sequenced in a study of blood T cell repertoires in COVID-19. The data were produced by immunoSEQ multiplex PCR, yet TCRdb's version contains in-frame clones alone and is incomplete. Altogether over 250,000 clones are present, under 90% being singletons, with the ten largest covering 2% to 2.5%. The sequenced sample was peripheral blood. These receptors all come from a middle-aged man with acute or convalescent COVID-19.

This clone was seen at least ten times. The rearrangement joins TRBV5-1 to TRBJ2-2, with D possibly TRBD2 on 6 matching bases. CDR3 length equals 16 residues. V shed 5 bases and J shed 0 bases, with 14 bases lying between them. Germline V gene data show CDR1 as SGHRS and CDR2 as YFSETQ. DNA of the CDR3: TGCGCCAGCAGAAACCCGGGACTCGCGAACACCGGGGAGCTGTTTTTT. Protein product: CASRNPGLANTGELFF.

The chain is built from TRBV2 and TRBJ1-2, with 9 bases identical to TRBD1. CDR3 length: 13 residues. The germline CDR1 and CDR2 sequences are SNHLY and FYNNEI. The junction had 3 bases not matched to a gene; V was cut back by 4 bases and J by 6 bases. The CDR3 DNA reads TGTGCCAGCAGTGGAGACAGGGGGAATGGCTACACCTTC. Amino acid sequence: CASSGDRGNGYTF.

The V call is TRBV7-3, the J call TRBJ2-2; TRBD2 is a possible D gene (7 bases). The CDR3 is made up of 15 amino acids. Looked up from germline, CDR1 is SGHTA and CDR2 is FQGTGA. The V gene lost 4 bases and the J gene lost 4 bases, with 13 bases spanning the gap. CDR3 amino acids: CASSSTGGVTGELFF. Written as DNA, the CDR3 is TGTGCCAGCAGCTCGACGGGGGGCGTCACCGGGGAGCTGTTTTTT.

The chain carries TRBV5-4 and TRBJ2-7, with 9 bases lining up with TRBD1. The CDR3 consists of 15 residues. The germline CDR1 and CDR2 sequences are SGHNT and YYREEE (reference sequence). Trimming removed 4 bases from V and 2 bases from J; junction bases left unmatched: 7. The CDR3 nucleotides are TGTGCCAGCAGCGGAGGACAGGGGTTTCCCTACGAGCAGTACTTC. Its translation: CASSGGQGFPYEQYF.

CDR3 loop: CASSLTRTGSPIDEQFF. The CDR3 DNA follows: TGTGCCAGCAGCCTGACTAGGACAGGGTCCCCCATTGATGAGCAGTTCTTC. The rearrangement links TRBV5-6 to TRBJ2-1; TRBD1 matches at 8 bases. The CDR3 sequence is 17 residues long. The junction had 17 bases not matched to a gene; V was cut back by 4 bases and J by 8 bases. From germline, CDR1 is SGHDT and CDR2 YYEEEE.

There are a few counts of this clone. The chain carries TRBV5-8 and TRBJ1-6; TRBD1 is a possible D gene (6 bases). This CDR3 is built from 16 residues. V dropped 1 base and J dropped 5 bases, with 13 bases sitting between them. Per germline, CDR1 SGHTS and CDR2 YDEGEE. This CDR3 is CASSLRPGHHNSPLHF. DNA of the CDR3: TGTGCCAGCAGCTTGCGGCCGGGACACCATAATTCACCCCTCCACTTT.

The CDR3 sequence: CAWDIWGSGYTF. The CDR3 DNA sequence: TGTGCCTGGGATATCTGGGGCTCGGGCTACACCTTC. V usage is TRBV30 and J usage is TRBJ1-2; perhaps TRBD1 as D (5 bases). The germline V gene encodes CDR1 GTSNPN and CDR2 SVGIG (reference sequence). V was trimmed by 5 bases and J by 8 bases, leaving 15 bases between them. The CDR3 is made up of 12 amino acids.

This clone was counted once. V usage is TRBV29-1 and J usage is TRBJ2-5, with D perhaps TRBD2 (5 bases). V was pared by 0 bases and J by 4 bases, with 9 bases between. CDR3 length: 13 residues. Looked up from germline, CDR1 is SQVTM and CDR2 is ANQGSEA. CDR3 DNA: TGCAGCGTTGAAGAAGGCCGGGGAGAGACCCAGTACTTC. Residues: CSVEEGRGETQYF.

This chain uses TRBV5-1 with TRBJ1-2; 7 bases fit TRBD1. This CDR3 spans 14 amino acids. J lost 6 bases, V lost 5 bases, and 10 bases had no gene match. Germline-derived CDR1 and CDR2 are SGHRS and YFSETQ. CDR3 region: CASRPGTVGDGYTF. In DNA form, the CDR3 reads TGCGCCAGCAGGCCCGGGACAGTCGGGGATGGCTACACCTTC.

The chain carries TRBV9 and TRBJ2-5; 8 positions match TRBD1. Germline-derived CDR1 and CDR2 are SGDLS and YYNGEE. The CDR3 extends over 15 amino acids. V shed 0 bases, J shed 7 bases, and the junction held 8 bases outside the gene matches. In DNA form, the CDR3 reads TGTGCCAGCAGCGTAGGGGGACAGGCCCCCGGGACCCAGTACTTC. Residues: CASSVGGQAPGTQYF.

V usage is TRBV30 and J usage is TRBJ1-2; tentatively, D is TRBD1 (5 bases). Germline CDR1 is GTSNPN and CDR2 is SVGIG (reference sequence). The CDR3 extends over 13 amino acids. V lost 2 bases and J 4 bases, leaving 11 bases between the germline ends. The CDR3 reads CAWSLDSLYGYTF. CDR3 nucleotides: TGTGCCTGGAGTCTTGACAGCCTCTATGGCTACACCTTC.

The rearrangement uses TRBV2 and TRBJ2-7; possibly TRBD1 for D (5 bases). Trimming removed 8 bases at V and 2 bases at J, with 10 bases between. CDR3 length equals 12 residues. Looked up from germline, CDR1 is SNHLY and CDR2 is FYNNEI. CDR3 bases: TGTGCCAGCGGGCAGGGCACCTACGAGCAGTACTTC. Translating gives CASGQGTYEQYF.

This clone appeared a few times. The chain is built from TRBV18 and TRBJ1-3, with D unresolved. The V and J ends lost 0 bases and 0 bases respectively, with 9 bases between them. CDR3 size: 16 residues. The germline gives CDR1 KGHSH, CDR2 LQKENI. Here the CDR3 DNA reads TGTGCCAGCTCACCACCGAACAGCTACTCTGGAAACACCATATATTTT. The encoded protein is CASSPPNSYSGNTIYF.

The chain has TRBV16 and TRBJ2-3; tentative D call: TRBD2 (6 bases). CDR1 and CDR2 (germline): KGHSY, FQNENV. The CDR3 sequence is 14 residues long. Between the trimmed V and J ends, which lost 4 bases and 5 bases, there was a span of 13 bases. The CDR3 loop reads CASSPREVVDTQYF. CDR3 DNA: TGTGCCAGCAGCCCAAGGGAGGTTGTAGATACGCAGTATTTT.

This sequence joins TRBV6-5 and TRBJ2-4, with D possibly TRBD1 on 5 matching bases. CDR1 and CDR2 from the germline V gene are MNHEY and SVGAGI. CDR3 size: 16 residues. V lost 4 bases, J lost 2 bases, and 15 bases lay in between. CDR3 DNA sequence: TGTGCCAGCAGTTCGACAGACCCCGGGCCCAAAAACATTCAGTACTTC. Translation: CASSSTDPGPKNIQYF.

This clone was seen only once. This chain links TRBV5-5 with TRBJ1-6; 8 nucleotides match TRBD1. J gave up 6 bases and V 4 bases, and 3 bases lay outside the gene matches. The CDR3 sequence is 14 residues long. CDR1 is SGHKS and CDR2 is YYEKEE in the germline V gene (reference sequence). The CDR3 reads CASSADRANSPLHF. CDR3 in DNA: TGTGCCAGCAGCGCGGACAGGGCTAATTCACCCCTCCACTTT.

This sequence joins TRBV30 and TRBJ2-1, with TRBD1 matching 9 bases. Germline V gives CDR1 GTSNPN, CDR2 SVGIG (reference sequence). Trimming took 8 bases from V and 6 from J; bases not matched to a gene: 11. CDR3 length: 14 amino acids. Here the CDR3 reads CARAGTGSPNEQFF. The CDR3 nucleotides read TGTGCCCGGGCCGGGACAGGGAGCCCCAATGAGCAGTTCTTC.

This clone was counted only a few times. V gene TRBV12-3 or TRBV12-4 combines with J gene TRBJ2-7; 7 positions match TRBD1. V dropped 6 bases and J dropped 0; count of bases not matched to a gene: 2. There are 13 residues in the CDR3. The CDR3 nucleotides read TGTGCCAGCAGGGGGGACAGCTCCTACGAGCAGTACTTC. Residues: CASRGDSSYEQYF.

V and J are TRBV5-1 and TRBJ2-3; 7 positions match TRBD1. The ends lost 0 bases at V and 3 bases at J; junction bases unmatched: 13. Per germline, CDR1 SGHRS and CDR2 YFSETQ. This CDR3 comprises 18 residues. Here the CDR3 reads CASSLEGFKTGRTDTQYF. In DNA, the CDR3 is TGCGCCAGCAGCTTGGAGGGCTTTAAGACAGGGCGAACAGATACGCAGTATTTT.

The CDR3 region has the DNA TGTGCCTGGAAGGACAGGGTGTACACCGGGGAGCTGTTTTTT. Protein product: CAWKDRVYTGELFF. V gene TRBV30 combines with J gene TRBJ2-2; 8 bases are a match to TRBD1. V lost 4 bases, J lost 3 bases, and 4 bases stayed unmatched. Germline loops: CDR1 GTSNPN, CDR2 SVGIG (reference sequence). The length of the CDR3 is 14 residues.

The genes are TRBV29-1 and TRBJ2-6; D is unresolved. Germline lookup yields CDR1 SQVTM and CDR2 ANQGSEA. The CDR3 has 12 residues. The chain's CDR3 is CTAGAGANVLTF. The CDR3 coding sequence is TGCACTGCAGGCGCTGGGGCCAACGTCCTGACTTTC. Based on the CDR3 plus reference TRBV29-1 and TRBJ2-6, the full variable domain is SAVISQKPSRDICQRGTSLTIQCQVDSQVTMMFWYRQQPGQSLTLIATANQGSEATYESGFVIDKFPISRPNLTFSTLTVSNMSPEDSSIYLCTAGAGANVLTFGAGSRLTVL.

The chain carries TRBV4-2 and TRBJ2-5; 7 nucleotides agree with TRBD2. CDR3 size: 12 residues. Germline CDR1 reads LGHNA; CDR2 reads YNFKEQ. J gave up 7 bases and V 1 base, and 0 bases lay outside the gene matches. The CDR3 is CASSQAGGTQYF. The DNA of the CDR3 is TGTGCCAGCAGCCAAGCGGGGGGGACCCAGTACTTC.

This chain joins TRBV5-6 and TRBJ1-1, with D possibly TRBD1 on 6 matching bases. V lost 4 bases and J 4 bases, leaving 20 bases between the germline ends. The CDR3 contains 16 residues. Per the germline V gene, CDR1 is SGHDT and CDR2 is YYEEEE. The CDR3 region has the DNA TGTGCCAGCAGCCCGGGGGGGGGCAGTCTGGGCACTGAAGCTTTCTTT. Residues: CASSPGGGSLGTEAFF.

The rearrangement joins TRBV28 to TRBJ1-2; no reliable D call. Germline V lookup: CDR1 MDHEN, CDR2 SYDVKM. The CDR3 sequence is 15 residues long. The V gene lost 6 bases and the J gene lost 4 bases, with 18 bases spanning the gap. CDR3 region: CASRTSSGSSYGYTF. The CDR3 bases are TGTGCCAGCAGGACCTCGTCGGGGTCGAGCTATGGCTACACCTTC.

The chain couples TRBV7-9 to TRBJ2-3; 8 nucleotides align to TRBD1. CDR1 SEHNR and CDR2 FQNEAQ come from the germline V gene (reference sequence). The CDR3 is 17 amino acids. The J segment lost 5 bases and the V segment lost 1 base, leaving 11 bases of the junction unmatched. The CDR3 nucleotides read TGTGCCAGCAGCTTAGACCGAGGACAGGGACAGAAAGATACGCAGTATTTT. The encoded protein is CASSLDRGQGQKDTQYF.

The chain links TRBV5-5 to TRBJ1-2, with D possibly matching TRBD1 (5 bases). Germline V gene sequence: CDR1 SGHKS, CDR2 YYEKEE (reference sequence). Trimming took 1 base from V and 1 from J, leaving 14 bases between them. This CDR3 has 16 residues. CDR3 sequence: CASSLFPQGGNYGYTF. The DNA for the CDR3 is TGTGCCAGCAGCTTGTTTCCCCAGGGCGGTAACTATGGCTACACCTTC. The whole variable domain, remainder taken from reference TRBV5-5 and TRBJ1-2, is DAGVTQSPTHLIKTRGQQVTLRCSPISGHKSVSWYQQVLGQGPQFIFQYYEKEERGRGNFPDRFSARQFPNYSSELNVNALLLGDSALYLCASSLFPQGGNYGYTFGSGTRLTVV.

The chain recombines TRBV2 with TRBJ2-1; TRBD2 agrees at 10 bases. This CDR3 spans 15 amino acids. The germline CDR1 and CDR2 sequences are SNHLY and FYNNEI. V trimming: 4 bases; J trimming: 8 bases; junction bases outside the gene matches: 8. The CDR3 DNA sequence: TGTGCCAGCAGTGGGACTAGCGGAGTGACATATGAGCAGTTCTTC. This translates into CASSGTSGVTYEQFF. Complete variable domain (other parts from reference TRBV2 and TRBJ2-1): EPEVTQTPSHQVTQMGQEVILRCVPISNHLYFYWYRQILGQKVEFLVSFYNNEISEKSEIFDDQFSVERPDGSNFTLKIRSTKLEDSAMYFCASSGTSGVTYEQFFGPGTRLTVL.

This clone was counted once. The rearrangement joins TRBV4-1 to TRBJ1-3, with a weak D call TRBD1 (6 bases). Looked up from germline, CDR1 is MGHRA and CDR2 is YSYEKL. There are 17 residues in the CDR3. V lost 1 base, J lost 4 bases, and 17 bases lay in between. DNA for the CDR3: TGCGCCAGCAGCCAAGTTCGGACAGCAACTACGGGAAACACCATATATTTT. Amino acid sequence: CASSQVRTATTGNTIYF.

The DNA of the CDR3 is TGTGCCAGCAGCGCACAACTAGCGGGGGCCGCCCATGAGCAGTTCTTC. Its translation is CASSAQLAGAAHEQFF. The chain has TRBV7-3 and TRBJ2-1, with 11 positions matching TRBD2. V lost 5 bases and J lost 8; bases outside the gene matches: 11. This CDR3 region has 16 residues. Germline V gene sequence: CDR1 SGHTA, CDR2 FQGTGA.